The rows below give T cell receptor beta chains drawn from one sample of a study of control samples from healthy donors and cancer patients. Assay used: immunoSEQ multiplex PCR; TCRdb lists only in-frame clones, some missing. The sample records 65,000 to 95,000 clones, over 75% being singletons. Sequenced sample: blood. These receptors came from a man between 50 and 59 years old in good health. Each CDR3 is given with its conserved first and last residue. D genes are given only for firm matches. Expanded clones get a size class; other rows say once, few or many, or leave the size out.

D gene,J gene,V gene,clone size,CDR3 DNA,CDR3 protein
-,TRBJ1-4,TRBV24-1,-,TGTGCCACCAGTGATACCCGGCAGGGGAGGAATGAAAAACTGTTTTTT,CATSDTRQGRNEKLFF
TRBD1,TRBJ2-7,TRBV11-2,-,TGTGCCAGCAGCTCCGTCCGTAGGCGGGACAGGGGCTTGCAGTACTTC,CASSSVRRRDRGLQYF
-,TRBJ1-5,TRBV6-2/TRBV6-3,-,TGTGCCAGCAGTAAAAGAAGTCAGCCCCAGCATTTT,CASSKRSQPQHF
-,TRBJ2-2,TRBV6-5,-,TGTGCCAGCAGTCGGACGGTGAACACCGGGGAGCTGTTTTTT,CASSRTVNTGELFF
-,TRBJ2-3,TRBV10-3,-,TGTGCCATCAGTGAGTCAACTGCGCCACTCACAGATACGCAGTATTTT,CAISESTAPLTDTQYF
TRBD2,TRBJ2-7,TRBV2,-,TGTGCCTTCCGGGAGGGGACCCCCTACGAGCAGTACTTC,CAFREGTPYEQYF
-,TRBJ1-2,TRBV4-2,-,TGTGCCAGCAGCCAACCTAGGGGCCGGACAACTAACTATGGCTACACCTTC,CASSQPRGRTTNYGYTF
-,TRBJ2-7,TRBV29-1,-,TGCAGCGTTCTTGAGAGCTCCTACGAGCAGTACTTC,CSVLESSYEQYF
-,TRBJ2-3,TRBV5-4,-,TGTGCCAGCAGCTTGGAGCTTACTGGACTCACCACAGATACGCAGTATTTT,CASSLELTGLTTDTQYF
-,TRBJ2-1,TRBV7-9,-,TGTGCCAGCAGCTCACCGTGGGGTACCTACAATGAGCAGTTCTTC,CASSSPWGTYNEQFF
TRBD1,TRBJ1-5,TRBV7-9,-,TGTGCCAGCAGCTTATCTATATGGGGACAGAGCAATCAGCCCCAGCATTTT,CASSLSIWGQSNQPQHF
-,TRBJ1-1,TRBV6-6,-,TGTGCCAGCAATCAGGGGACTATGAACACTGAAGCTTTCTTT,CASNQGTMNTEAFF
-,TRBJ2-1,TRBV11-2,-,TGTGCCAGCAGCCCCGACGCGGATGAGCAGTTCTTC,CASSPDADEQFF
-,TRBJ2-6,TRBV5-1,-,TGCGCCAGCAGCTTGACAGCCAACTCTGGGGCCAACGTCCTGACTTTC,CASSLTANSGANVLTF
TRBD1,TRBJ1-4,TRBV19,-,TGTGCCAGTAGTACGGACAGGAGAACACGTGATGAAAAACTGTTTTTT,CASSTDRRTRDEKLFF
TRBD2,TRBJ2-1,TRBV27,-,TGTGCCAGCAGTTTACCGCCTAGCGGGGGGAGTTACAATGAGCAGTTCTTC,CASSLPPSGGSYNEQFF
-,TRBJ1-2,TRBV7-2,-,TGTGCCAGCAGCTCCGGGGGGTTGGGTACTAACTATGGCTACACCTTC,CASSSGGLGTNYGYTF
TRBD1,TRBJ2-5,TRBV7-9,-,TGTGCCAGCAGCTCCGGGACAGGGGGCAAGACCCAGTACTTC,CASSSGTGGKTQYF
-,TRBJ1-5,TRBV5-5,-,TGTGCCAGCAGCGCTGACCTTCTCCCCCAGCCCCAGCATTTT,CASSADLLPQPQHF
-,TRBJ1-3,TRBV6-6,-,TGTGCCAGCAGTCAAACTCAGGGAGGATTCTCTGGAAACACCATATATTTT,CASSQTQGGFSGNTIYF
-,TRBJ1-2,TRBV4-2,-,TGTGCCAGCAGCCAAGAGGACTCGGCGGCTAGGGGCTACACCTTC,CASSQEDSAARGYTF
TRBD1,TRBJ1-2,TRBV2,-,TGTGCCAGCAGCGGGGACAGCTATGGCTACACCTTC,CASSGDSYGYTF
-,TRBJ1-5,TRBV3-1/TRBV3-2,-,TGTGCCAGCAGCCAAGCGGGGGGACAGCCCCAGCATTTT,CASSQAGGQPQHF
-,TRBJ2-2,TRBV9,few,TGTGCCAGCAGCGGGGGACTACGGGGGCTTACCGGGGAGCTGTTTTTT,CASSGGLRGLTGELFF
-,TRBJ2-6,TRBV6-5,-,TGTGCCAGCACCCGGGCCGGGGCCAACGTCCTGACTTTC,CASTRAGANVLTF
TRBD1,TRBJ2-1,TRBV7-9,-,TGTGCCAGCAGCATCGGACAGGAATTTTACAATGAGCAGTTCTTC,CASSIGQEFYNEQFF
-,TRBJ2-3,TRBV5-5,-,TGTGCCAGCAGCGGCTTGGTTGGTAGCACAGATACGCAGTATTTT,CASSGLVGSTDTQYF
-,TRBJ1-1,TRBV7-2,-,TGTGCCAGCAGCTTCCAGGGTCTGAACACTGAAGCTTTCTTT,CASSFQGLNTEAFF
-,TRBJ2-3,TRBV4-3,-,TGCGCCAGCAGCCAAGGGGGAGGTGGGAATACGCAGTATTTT,CASSQGGGGNTQYF
TRBD2,TRBJ2-5,TRBV7-7,once,TGTGCTAGCAGCTTAGGACTCTGGACCATACTAGGTCGGGGGGTACCAGAGACCCAGTACTTC,CASSLGLWTILGRGVPETQYF
-,TRBJ2-7,TRBV20-1,-,TGCAGTGCAAACTACGCCTACGAGCAGTACTTC,CSANYAYEQYF
TRBD1,TRBJ1-4,TRBV2,-,TGTGCCAGCAGGGAGGACAGGGCGGCCTTCAGACTGTTTTTT,CASREDRAAFRLFF
-,TRBJ1-6,TRBV5-5,-,TGTGCCAGCAGCTTCATGACGCTGAGCTCCTATAATTCACCCCTCCACTTT,CASSFMTLSSYNSPLHF